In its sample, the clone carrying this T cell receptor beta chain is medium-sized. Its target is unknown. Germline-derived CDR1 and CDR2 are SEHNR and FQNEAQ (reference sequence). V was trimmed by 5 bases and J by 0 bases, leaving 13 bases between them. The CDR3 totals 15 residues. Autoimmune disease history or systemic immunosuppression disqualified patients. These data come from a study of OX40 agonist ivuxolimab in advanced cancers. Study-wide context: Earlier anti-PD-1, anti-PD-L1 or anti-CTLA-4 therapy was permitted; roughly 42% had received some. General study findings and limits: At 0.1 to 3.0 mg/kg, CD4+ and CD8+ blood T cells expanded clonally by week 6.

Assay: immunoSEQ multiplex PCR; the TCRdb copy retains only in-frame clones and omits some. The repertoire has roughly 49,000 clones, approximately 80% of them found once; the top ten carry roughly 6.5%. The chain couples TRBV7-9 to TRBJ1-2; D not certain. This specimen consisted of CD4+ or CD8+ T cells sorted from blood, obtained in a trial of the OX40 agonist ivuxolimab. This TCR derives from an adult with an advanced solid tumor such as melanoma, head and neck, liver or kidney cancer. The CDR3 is CASSALRDPNYGYTF. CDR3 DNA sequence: TGTGCCAGCAGCGCCCTGCGGGATCCTAACTATGGCTACACCTTC.